These 5 T cell receptor beta chains were all obtained from the same sample, sequenced in a study of early T cells in non-severe SARS-CoV-2 infection (TCRdb year 2021). Library construction relied on 5' RACE. Sequencing took place on a NextSeq 500. The public reads were reprocessed in TCRdb via fastp at Q25 and MiXCR, keeping in-frame beta chains. Each record represents a unique CDR3 protein, reported with the most common genes and DNA among its rows. The sample table contains around 70,000 distinct CDR3 sequences; only one count was recorded for roughly 9.1% of them. The leading ten clones occupy more than 2.5% of the sample. Sequencing was performed on whole blood. The receptors stem from an adult who was a healthcare worker with PCR-confirmed SARS-CoV-2 infection or an uninfected control (not recorded which).

This clonotype appeared many times. The J gene is TRBJ2-7, the V gene TRBV29-1; 9 positions match TRBD1. Trimming took 7 bases from V and 7 from J; bases not matched to a gene: 5. The CDR3 covers 11 residues. Germline CDR1 and CDR2: SQVTM and ANQGSEA. The CDR3 loop reads CSAQGAEEQYF. The CDR3 coding sequence is TGCAGCGCACAGGGGGCGGAGGAGCAGTACTTC.

In its sample, this clonotype was seen many times. The gene calls are TRBV7-2 and TRBJ2-1, with D hard to call. The CDR3 extends over 12 amino acids. Trimming cost V 4 bases and J 10 bases, with 11 bases left between them. Germline V lookup: CDR1 SGHTA, CDR2 FQGNSA. Written as DNA, the CDR3 is TGTGCCAGCAGCTCCGTCGGGTACGAGCAGTTCTTC. Protein: CASSSVGYEQFF.

In this sample, this clonotype turned up many times. J is TRBJ2-1 and V is TRBV2; a weak D match, TRBD2 (6 bases). Trimming stripped 4 bases from V and 2 bases from J, with 9 bases between. CDR1 is SNHLY and CDR2 is FYNNEI in the germline V gene. The CDR3 is made up of 14 amino acids. The CDR3 nucleotides are TGTGCCAGCAGTGGGCGGGGCCCCTACAATGAGCAGTTCTTC. This encodes CASSGRGPYNEQFF.

V and J are TRBV5-5 and TRBJ2-2, with D unresolved. The CDR3 runs to 16 residues. V lost 0 bases to trimming and J lost 0 bases, with 9 bases between them. The germline CDR1 and CDR2 sequences are SGHKS and YYEKEE (reference sequence). The CDR3 sequence is CASSLEDPTNTGELFF. The DNA for the CDR3 is TGTGCCAGCAGCTTGGAAGACCCCACGAACACCGGGGAGCTGTTTTTT.

V gene TRBV29-1 combines with J gene TRBJ2-5, with 7 bases fitting TRBD2. Germline V gene data show CDR1 as SQVTM and CDR2 as ANQGSEA. The CDR3 extends over 12 amino acids. Trimming removed 6 bases from V and 5 bases from J; junction bases left unmatched: 6. The CDR3 bases are TGCAGCGTCGGGGAGGGCCGGGAGACCCAGTACTTC. Its protein is CSVGEGRETQYF.